This T cell receptor (beta chain) came from a study of T cell responses to AZD1222 COVID-19 vaccine. Whole-study results and caveats: With two AZD1222 doses given, Spike-specific TCR breadth and depth both rose. Possibly, clonal diversity was underestimated; donors were largely white British and included more females.

Second-dose groups at about 4 or about 12 weeks were pooled. Sequenced by immunoSEQ multiplex PCR; TCRdb stores in-frame clones only, minus some. Among approximately 150,000 clones listed, 92% were seen once. Concerning this clone: Its target is unknown.

This CDR3 contains 14 residues. Trimming stripped 0 bases from V and 6 bases from J, with 11 bases between. CDR1 SGHRS and CDR2 YFSETQ come from the germline V gene. This TCR derives from an adult who received the AZD1222 COVID-19 vaccine. The input for sequencing was peripheral blood, taken 28 days after the second AZD1222 dose. This chain uses TRBV5-1 with TRBJ2-3, with a weak D call TRBD1 (5 bases). The chain's CDR3 is CASSLGVNRDTQYF. CDR3 DNA sequence: TGCGCCAGCAGCTTGGGGGTAAACAGGGATACGCAGTATTTT.